This TCR beta chain stems from a study of beta chain features in type 1 diabetes. Study-wide findings and caveats: Resolution of whether HLA type affects TCRB rearrangement was not achieved here. Significant though moderate, a shortening of TCRB CDR3s appeared in all four CD4+ subsets of Type 1 diabetes patients.

About this clone itself: Its antigen is undetermined.

Since all of the isolated RNA was reverse transcribed, expressed TCRB transcripts were what got sequenced. This table comes from immunoSEQ multiplex PCR, and its TCRdb copy is limited to in-frame clones, with some not included. Of about 660,000 clones in the sample, about 14% were seen once. The sample consisted of naive CD4+ T cells from blood. The source of this sequence is a man aged 18 to 29 with type 1 diabetes.

The CDR3 DNA sequence: TGTGCCACCAGCAGGGGACTAGCGGGGGCTTACAATGAGCAGTTCTTC. Its protein is CATSRGLAGAYNEQFF. The chain couples TRBV15 to TRBJ2-1, with 14 bases identical to TRBD2. V lost 3 bases and J lost 4; bases outside the gene matches: 2. Germline V gene lookup returns CDR1 LNHNV and CDR2 YYDKDF (reference sequence). There are 16 residues in the CDR3.